This T cell receptor (beta chain) was sequenced for a study of shared clonotypes between healthy human individuals. For the study at large: The donor group consisted of two women and a few men, aged 18 to 49.

The CDR3 covers 16 residues. Germline V gene lookup returns CDR1 SGHAT and CDR2 FQNNGV. V was shortened by 4 bases and J by 2 bases, with 14 bases between the two germline ends. This clone occurred a few times. Each subset's genomic DNA was shared equally among a number of immunoSEQ plates. Loaded into unsorted PBMC replicate PCRs was 300 ng DNA, 25,000 to 30,000 T cell genomes. TCRdb's copy holds only in-frame clones and misses some; the assay was immunoSEQ multiplex PCR. The profile shows about half a million clones, 79% of them singletons. The sample was PBMCs. The clonotype was recovered from a woman aged 40-49 years in good health. Some clones in this sample may be carry-over from other donors' samples. V is TRBV11-2 and J is TRBJ2-2; possible D gene TRBD1, 5 bases. In DNA form, the CDR3 reads TGTGCCAGCAGCTCGACAGCGCCGGCTAACACCGGGGAGCTGTTTTTT. Its translation is CASSSTAPANTGELFF. Together with reference TRBV11-2 and TRBJ2-2, the CDR3 gives the full variable domain: EAGVAQSPRYKIIEKRQSVAFWCNPISGHATLYWYQQILGQGPKLLIQFQNNGVVDDSQLPKDRFSAERLKGVDSTLKIQPAKLEDSAVYLCASSSTAPANTGELFFGEGSRLTVL.